A selection of T cell receptor beta chains follows, all from one sample in a study of T cells after yellow fever vaccination. A single record per CDR3 protein comes from TCRdb applying MiXCR to the 5' RACE reads. This table has 200,000 to 300,000 distinct CDR3 sequences, more than 3.5% appearing once. The specimen comprised PBMCs, sampled 15 days after the yellow fever booster vaccination. These receptors all come from a man between 18 and 35 years old who received the YFV17D yellow fever vaccine. The CDR3 runs from the conserved cysteine through the conserved F or W. D genes are given only for firm matches. Size tells how often a clone was seen (once, few, many) or the class of an expanded clone, and some rows leave it out.

cdr3_nt	cdr3_aa	clone_size	v_call	j_call	d_call
TGCGCCAGCAGCCAAGATCGCCGGGGATGGGAGACCCAGTACTTC	CASSQDRRGWETQYF	many	TRBV4-3	TRBJ2-5	.
TGTGCCACCAGCAGAGGGGGGACAGCTAACTATGGCTACACCTTC	CATSRGGTANYGYTF	many	TRBV15	TRBJ1-2	TRBD1
TGCTCCGGGGGAGATTACAATGAGCAGTTCTTC	CSGGDYNEQFF	many	TRBV29-1	TRBJ2-1	.
TGCGCCAGCAGCTTGGCCTCTACACCCAAGAAAAGCTCCTACGAGCAGTACTTC	CASSLASTPKKSSYEQYF	many	TRBV5-1	TRBJ2-7	.
TGTGCCAGCAGCTTAATTCTCCGACGGCCTTCTGGTGGATCTAACTATGGCTACACCTTC	CASSLILRRPSGGSNYGYTF	many	TRBV7-8	TRBJ1-2	.
TGTGCCATCAGTGAACCAGCGGGGGGAAACACAGATACGCAGTATTTT	CAISEPAGGNTDTQYF	many	TRBV10-3	TRBJ2-3	TRBD2
TGTGCCAGCAGCGGAGGGGGGGCAAGGTACAATGAGCAGTTCTTC	CASSGGGARYNEQFF	few	TRBV6-1	TRBJ2-1	.
TGTGCCAGCAGTTTGGTGTTCGAAGATACGCAGTATTTT	CASSLVFEDTQYF	many	TRBV28	TRBJ2-3	.
TGTGCCAGCAGCTCGACCCTAAATCAGCCCCAGCATTTT	CASSSTLNQPQHF	many	TRBV11-2	TRBJ1-5	.
TGTGCCAGCAGTGCTTACCTTACAGGGGCCTATGGCTACACCTTC	CASSAYLTGAYGYTF	many	TRBV12-3/TRBV12-4	TRBJ1-2	TRBD1
TGCAGTGCTAGAGGACCGCGGCCCAATCAGCCCCAGCATTTT	CSARGPRPNQPQHF	many	TRBV20-1	TRBJ1-5	.
TGTGCCAGCAGACCGGAGGGGGCCAAAAACATTCAGTACTTC	CASRPEGAKNIQYF	many	TRBV28	TRBJ2-4	.
TGTGCCAGCCGCCAATACTGGGGGGACCCCACAGATACGCAGTATTTT	CASRQYWGDPTDTQYF	many	TRBV6-5	TRBJ2-3	.
TGTGCCAGTAGTTATCTGTCAGGGGGTGACACAGATACGCAGTATTTT	CASSYLSGGDTDTQYF	many	TRBV19	TRBJ2-3	TRBD1
TGCGCCAGCAGCCCTAGGGTGGGGACTGAAGCTTTCTTT	CASSPRVGTEAFF	many	TRBV5-1	TRBJ1-1	.
TGTGCCAGCAGCTCCGGGACCTCCTACGAGCAGTACTTC	CASSSGTSYEQYF	many	TRBV7-6	TRBJ2-7	.
TGTGCCAGCAGCGGGGCCCCGGGACGGGCGGCGACCCAGTACTTC	CASSGAPGRAATQYF	many	TRBV5-5	TRBJ2-5	.
TGTGCCAGCAGCAGGGATGGCACAGATACGCAGTATTTT	CASSRDGTDTQYF	many	TRBV28	TRBJ2-3	.
TGTGCCAGCAGTAAACAGGGTTCCGGGGAGCTGTTTTTT	CASSKQGSGELFF	many	TRBV12-3/TRBV12-4	TRBJ2-2	.
TGTGCCAGCAGCTTTAAGGGGGCCGGGGAGACCCAGTACTTC	CASSFKGAGETQYF	many	TRBV7-9	TRBJ2-5	TRBD1
TGTGCCTGGAGTGTATCGGGTGGTTCACCCCTCCACTTT	CAWSVSGGSPLHF	many	TRBV30	TRBJ1-6	.
TGTGCCAGCAGCTTAGAGTGGGGGGTAGGGGGCTACACCTTC	CASSLEWGVGGYTF	many	TRBV7-8	TRBJ1-2	.
TGTGCCAGCAGCTTGGGGACTAAGGGGAATGAGCAGTTCTTC	CASSLGTKGNEQFF	many	TRBV5-4	TRBJ2-1	.
TGTGCCAGCAGCCCCCCTCTTTTGTTGGAGACCCAGTACTTC	CASSPPLLLETQYF	.	TRBV7-9	TRBJ2-5	.
TGCGCCAGCAGCCAACTACAGGGACCCCTCGGTCAGCCCCAGCATTTT	CASSQLQGPLGQPQHF	many	TRBV4-1	TRBJ1-5	.
TGCAGTGCTAGACTGGGGCTGGGCTATGGCTACACCTTC	CSARLGLGYGYTF	many	TRBV20-1	TRBJ1-2	.
TGTGCCAGCGGGCCCGTGAGCTCTGGAAACACCATATATTTT	CASGPVSSGNTIYF	many	TRBV18	TRBJ1-3	.
TGTGCCAGCAGTGATGCGATGAGCTCCTACAATGAGCAGTTCTTC	CASSDAMSSYNEQFF	many	TRBV2	TRBJ2-1	.
TGTGCCACCAGCAGAGATCGCGGAGAGACCCAGTACTTC	CATSRDRGETQYF	many	TRBV15	TRBJ2-5	.
TGCGCCAGCAGCCCAGGTATGGGACTAGCGGGGACCAATGAGCAGTTCTTC	CASSPGMGLAGTNEQFF	many	TRBV4-1	TRBJ2-1	TRBD2
TGTGCCAGCAGCCAAGATGGGGGATACGAGCAGTACTTC	CASSQDGGYEQYF	many	TRBV3-1	TRBJ2-7	.
TGCAGTGCTAGAGGGGACCACCCCGGCGCTTTCTTT	CSARGDHPGAFF	many	TRBV20-1	TRBJ1-1	.
TGTGCCTGGAGCTTCCCCTTGAACACTGAAGCTTTCTTT	CAWSFPLNTEAFF	many	TRBV30	TRBJ1-1	.
TGTGCCAGCAGCCCATACCCCAGTAAGGCTACCTACGAGCAGTACTTC	CASSPYPSKATYEQYF	many	TRBV11-2	TRBJ2-7	.
TGTGCCTGGACGCGGGTAACTGAAGCTTTCTTT	CAWTRVTEAFF	many	TRBV30	TRBJ1-1	.